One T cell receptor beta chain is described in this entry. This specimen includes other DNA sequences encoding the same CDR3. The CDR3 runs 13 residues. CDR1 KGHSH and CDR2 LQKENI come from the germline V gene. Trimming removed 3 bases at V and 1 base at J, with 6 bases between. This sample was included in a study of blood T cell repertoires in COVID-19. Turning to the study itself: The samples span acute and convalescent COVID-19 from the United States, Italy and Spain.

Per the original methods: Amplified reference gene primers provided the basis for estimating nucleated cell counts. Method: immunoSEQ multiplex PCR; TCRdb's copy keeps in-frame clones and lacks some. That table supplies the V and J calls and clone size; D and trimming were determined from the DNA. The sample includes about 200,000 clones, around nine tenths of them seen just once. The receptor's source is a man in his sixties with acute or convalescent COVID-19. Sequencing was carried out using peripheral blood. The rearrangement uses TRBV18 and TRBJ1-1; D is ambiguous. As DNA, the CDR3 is TGTGCCAGCTCACCGCCGGGGAACACTGAAGCTTTCTTT. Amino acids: CASSPPGNTEAFF.